The 21 T cell receptor beta chains in this list originate from one sample, sequenced in a study of radiation and T cells in renal cell carcinoma. Some clones are missing from TCRdb's copy, which holds only in-frame ones; the method was immunoSEQ multiplex PCR. Counted here are about 130,000 clones, roughly 90% occurring once; the ten biggest clones make up more than 10%. Time point denoted: baseline pretreatment blood. Treatment given: 15 Gy SBRT to primary tumor, nephrectomy 4 weeks later. Sequencing was performed on blood, taken from a patient whose treatment included radiotherapy and nephrectomy. These receptors all stem from a woman aged 45-65 years with renal cell carcinoma.

This sequence joins TRBV19 and TRBJ1-1, with D possibly being TRBD1 (5 bases). V lost 0 bases, J lost 1 base, and 12 bases lay in between. CDR1 LNHDA and CDR2 SQIVND come from the germline V gene (reference sequence). This CDR3 is 16 amino acids long. The CDR3 spells CASSIDRRQRNTEAFF. The CDR3 region has the DNA TGTGCCAGTAGTATAGATCGGAGACAGAGGAACACTGAAGCTTTCTTT.

In DNA form, the CDR3 reads TGTGCCAGCTCACCACTAGGGCAAACCACTGAAGCTTTCTTT. Protein sequence: CASSPLGQTTEAFF. The chain couples TRBV18 to TRBJ1-1; no reliable D call. The CDR3 runs 14 residues. Germline loops: CDR1 KGHSH, CDR2 LQKENI. The V end lost 1 base, the J end lost 4 bases, and 10 bases lay between the germline ends.

This clone was seen just once. As DNA, the CDR3 is TGTGCCAACGTATTGGGTCAGGGAGACACCGGGGAGCTGTTTTTT. It encodes CANVLGQGDTGELFF. V is TRBV7-8 and J is TRBJ2-2; D tentatively fits TRBD1 or TRBD2 (5 bases each). V dropped 10 bases and J dropped 3 bases, with 18 bases sitting between them. This CDR3 region has 15 residues. CDR1 and CDR2 (germline): SGHVS, FQNEAQ.

The gene calls are TRBV18 and TRBJ1-1; 7 nucleotides agree with TRBD1. The germline gives CDR1 KGHSH, CDR2 LQKENI. The CDR3 runs 14 residues. V shed 4 bases, J shed 5 bases, and the junction held 7 bases outside the gene matches. In DNA, the CDR3 is TGTGCCAGCTCACGAAGGACAGGAGAGACTGAAGCTTTCTTT. Amino acids: CASSRRTGETEAFF.

The chain couples TRBV4-2 to TRBJ2-2, with 8 bases aligning to TRBD1. This CDR3 comprises 18 residues. V lost 1 base and J lost 5; bases outside the gene matches: 12. CDR1 is LGHNA, CDR2 YNFKEQ, per germline. The CDR3 DNA sequence: TGTGCCAGCAGCCAAGGGGACAGGACCCGGACCGAAACCGGGGAGCTGTTTTTT. Amino acids: CASSQGDRTRTETGELFF.

The chain carries TRBV5-1 and TRBJ1-3, with D perhaps TRBD1 (5 bases). With 0 bases removed from V and 4 bases from J, the gap between germline ends came to 11 bases. The germline gives CDR1 SGHRS, CDR2 YFSETQ. The CDR3 length is 15 residues. The CDR3 DNA follows: TGCGCCAGCAGCTTGGGCAGGGCGACAGGAAACACCATATATTTT. Residues: CASSLGRATGNTIYF.

This chain joins TRBV7-7 and TRBJ2-2, with 8 bases identical to TRBD1. CDR3 length: 15 residues. In germline, CDR1 is SSHAT, CDR2 FNYEAQ (reference sequence). The CDR3 loop is CASGPTGVNTGELFF. The CDR3, as DNA: TGTGCTAGCGGCCCGACAGGGGTGAACACCGGGGAGCTGTTTTTT.

The chain recombines TRBV7-8 with TRBJ2-5, with D tentatively TRBD2 (5 bases). Germline CDR1 SGHVS, CDR2 FQNEAQ. CDR3 size: 17 residues. Between the trimmed V and J ends, which lost 5 bases and 1 base, there was a span of 20 bases. The CDR3 protein is CASSLRIGVSGQETQYF. The DNA of the CDR3 is TGTGCCAGCAGCCTACGTATAGGAGTGAGCGGCCAAGAGACCCAGTACTTC.

V gene TRBV4-1 combines with J gene TRBJ1-5; 8 bases map to TRBD1. V was clipped by 7 bases and J by 4 bases; unmatched bases: 12. Germline V CDR1 and CDR2: MGHRA, YSYEKL. The CDR3 contains 16 residues. CDR3 nucleotide sequence: TGCGCCAGCAACCATATCGGGACAGGTCGAAATCAGCCCCAGCATTTT. Translated: CASNHIGTGRNQPQHF.

The genes are TRBV29-1 and TRBJ1-1; D unresolved. The CDR3 length is 13 residues. Trimming pared 2 bases from V and 5 bases from J, leaving 12 bases between. Germline CDR1 is SQVTM and CDR2 is ANQGSEA. The CDR3 is CSVESGPLTEAFF. The CDR3 DNA reads as TGCAGCGTTGAAAGTGGACCCCTGACTGAAGCTTTCTTT.

J is TRBJ1-1 and V is TRBV7-9; D is unclear. The CDR3 has 13 amino acids. Per germline, CDR1 SEHNR and CDR2 FQNEAQ (reference sequence). Trimming cost V 3 bases and J 5 bases, with 10 bases left between them. In DNA form, the CDR3 reads TGTGCCAGCAGCTTCCCCACGGGAACTGAAGCTTTCTTT. Translating gives CASSFPTGTEAFF.

This chain links TRBV6-5 with TRBJ2-1, with 9 bases aligning to TRBD2. J gave up 8 bases and V 0 bases, and 8 bases lay outside the gene matches. This CDR3 has 16 amino acids. The germline gives CDR1 MNHEY, CDR2 SVGAGI. CDR3 residues: CASSYSSGLASDEQFF. Written as DNA, the CDR3 is TGTGCCAGCAGTTACTCGTCCGGACTAGCGTCCGATGAGCAGTTCTTC.

The chain carries TRBV6-6 and TRBJ1-1; D might be TRBD1 (5 bases). The CDR3 extends over 13 amino acids. V lost 4 bases to trimming and J lost 3 bases, with 9 bases between them. Germline V gives CDR1 MNHNY, CDR2 SVGAGI (reference sequence). CDR3 in DNA: TGTGCCAGCAGTTGGGGGGGTGACACTGAAGCTTTCTTT. It yields the protein CASSWGGDTEAFF.

The J gene is TRBJ1-5, the V gene TRBV18; D is undetermined. This CDR3 contains 14 residues. CDR1 KGHSH and CDR2 LQKENI come from the germline V gene. Trimming pared 3 bases from V and 4 bases from J, leaving 10 bases between. CDR3 residues: CASSPNSENQPQHF. The CDR3 coding sequence is TGTGCCAGCTCACCCAACAGTGAGAATCAGCCCCAGCATTTT.

The chain combines TRBV6-6 with TRBJ1-1; 7 bases are shared with TRBD1. This CDR3 is built from 14 residues. The J segment lost 5 bases and the V segment lost 6 bases, leaving 9 bases of the junction unmatched. Germline CDR1 and CDR2: MNHNY and SVGAGI (reference sequence). The CDR3 nucleotides read TGTGCCAGCAGGTATTACAGGGGTGGGACTGAAGCTTTCTTT. Protein sequence: CASRYYRGGTEAFF.

In this sample, this clone turned up a few times. The CDR3 DNA reads TGCGCCAGCAGGGCAGCGGAAGGTTCACCCCTCCACTTT. Protein sequence: CASRAAEGSPLHF. V and J are TRBV5-1 and TRBJ1-6; no clear D gene. Germline lookup yields CDR1 SGHRS and CDR2 YFSETQ. CDR3 length: 13 residues. V was cut by 5 bases and J by 9 bases, with 12 bases left in between.

The chain couples TRBV7-8 to TRBJ1-5, with TRBD1 matching over 7 bases. Germline assignment: CDR1 SGHVS and CDR2 FQNEAQ. The CDR3 spans 14 residues. V trimming: 5 bases; J trimming: 5 bases; junction bases outside the gene matches: 6. Here the CDR3 reads CASSLDRVDQPQHF. CDR3 in DNA: TGTGCCAGCAGCCTCGACAGGGTTGATCAGCCCCAGCATTTT.

The genes are TRBV5-1 and TRBJ1-3; 9 positions match TRBD1. Germline trimming cut 4 bases from V and 2 bases from J; bases unmatched to any gene: 4. Germline-derived CDR1 and CDR2 are SGHRS and YFSETQ. CDR3 length: 15 amino acids. The CDR3 spells CASSGGTGTGNTIYF. The CDR3 DNA follows: TGCGCCAGCAGCGGGGGGACAGGGACTGGAAACACCATATATTTT.

CDR3 nucleotide sequence: TGTGCCAGCAGTGAACGGACGCTTGAAGCTTTCTTT. Its translation: CASSERTLEAFF. The chain couples TRBV2 to TRBJ1-1; D remains ambiguous. CDR1 is SNHLY, CDR2 FYNNEI, per germline. CDR3 size: 12 residues. Trimming took 2 bases from V and 7 from J, leaving 8 bases between them.

The gene calls are TRBV5-6 and TRBJ1-1; possibly TRBD1 for D (5 bases). Germline values: CDR1 SGHDT, CDR2 YYEEEE. Trimming stripped 4 bases from V and 1 base from J, with 14 bases between. The CDR3 contains 15 residues. As DNA, the CDR3 is TGTGCCAGCAGCATGCTGGGACGGAGGAACACTGAAGCTTTCTTT. This translates into CASSMLGRRNTEAFF.

This chain uses TRBV7-2 with TRBJ1-5; weak D call: TRBD1 (5 bases). V lost 2 bases to trimming and J lost 1 base, with 12 bases between them. This CDR3 region has 16 residues. Germline CDR1 is SGHTA and CDR2 is FQGNSA. In nucleotides, the CDR3 is TGTGCCAGCAGCTTACAGCCAGGGAAAAGCAATCAGCCCCAGCATTTT. Amino acid sequence: CASSLQPGKSNQPQHF.